The 27 T cell receptor beta chains below were found in one sample sequenced in a study of shared clonotypes between healthy human individuals. The repertoire was sequenced with immunoSEQ multiplex PCR; TCRdb's copy has only in-frame clones and lacks some. The sample carries hundreds of thousands of clones, more than 70% recorded once. Specimen: memory CD4+ T cells sorted from blood. Noted subset: CD45RA-negative fraction. These receptors all stem from a woman in her twenties or thirties in good health.

The V gene is TRBV28, the J gene TRBJ1-1; TRBD1 might be the D (6 bases). Germline V gene data show CDR1 as MDHEN and CDR2 as SYDVKM. CDR3 length: 15 amino acids. V dropped 2 bases and J dropped 0 bases, with 10 bases sitting between them. Written as DNA, the CDR3 is TGTGCCAGCAGTTTACCGGGACATTTGAACACTGAAGCTTTCTTT. Its protein is CASSLPGHLNTEAFF.

The chain carries TRBV27 and TRBJ1-1, with 9 bases lining up with TRBD1. J lost 0 bases, V lost 3 bases, and 5 bases had no gene match. This CDR3 has 16 amino acids. The V gene's germline CDR1 is MNHEY and CDR2 SMNVEV (reference sequence). The CDR3 region is CASSFPGTGMNTEAFF. For the CDR3, the DNA is TGTGCCAGCAGTTTCCCCGGGACAGGGATGAACACTGAAGCTTTCTTT.

V and J are TRBV18 and TRBJ2-2; unclear D gene. V lost 3 bases and J lost 1, with 12 bases in between. CDR3 length: 16 amino acids. Germline V gene lookup returns CDR1 KGHSH and CDR2 LQKENI. Here the CDR3 reads CASSPIGRQNTGELFF. The CDR3 DNA reads as TGTGCCAGCTCACCCATCGGACGTCAGAACACCGGGGAGCTGTTTTTT. Using reference TRBV18 and TRBJ2-2 for the parts outside the CDR3, the full variable domain is NAGVMQNPRHLVRRRGQEARLRCSPMKGHSHVYWYRQLPEEGLKFMVYLQKENIIDESGMPKERFSAEFPKEGPSILRIQQVVRGDSAAYFCASSPIGRQNTGELFFGEGSRLTVL.

The gene calls are TRBV2 and TRBJ2-1; weak D call: TRBD1 (6 bases). V gave up 7 bases and J gave up 0 bases, with 13 bases separating them. This CDR3 is 15 amino acids long. CDR1 and CDR2 (germline): SNHLY, FYNNEI. The CDR3 DNA reads as TGTGCCAGCAAAGGACAGCCGAGCTCCTACAATGAGCAGTTCTTC. Its translation is CASKGQPSSYNEQFF.

The chain links TRBV5-4 to TRBJ1-1, with D perhaps matching TRBD1 (5 bases). CDR1 is SGHNT, CDR2 YYREEE, per germline (reference sequence). This CDR3 contains 13 residues. The V gene lost 3 bases and the J gene lost 8 bases, with 14 bases spanning the gap. The CDR3 DNA follows: TGTGCCAGCAGCTGGGACCCCGGGGGGGAAGCTTTCTTT. It is translated as CASSWDPGGEAFF.

The rearrangement joins TRBV28 to TRBJ1-5, with TRBD1 as a possible D gene (6 bases). There are 12 residues in the CDR3. Germline CDR1 and CDR2: MDHEN and SYDVKM. Trimming pared 5 bases from V and 7 bases from J, leaving 9 bases between. This CDR3 is CASSPGAQPQHF. CDR3 nucleotides: TGTGCCAGCAGTCCAGGGGCGCAGCCCCAGCATTTT. Supplemented by reference TRBV28 and TRBJ1-5, the full variable domain reads DVKVTQSSRYLVKRTGEKVFLECVQDMDHENMFWYRQDPGLGLRLIYFSYDVKMKEKGDIPEGYSVSREKKERFSLILESASTNQTSMYLCASSPGAQPQHFGDGTRLSIL.

Worth noting for this clone: A clone one base away is much larger, so this may be a read error. The chain combines TRBV2 with TRBJ2-7, with 9 nucleotides matching TRBD1. This CDR3 comprises 15 residues. The germline CDR1 and CDR2 sequences are SNHLY and FYNNEI. The chain's CDR3 is CVSSQEGQGMMGQYF. CDR3 in DNA: TGTGTCAGCAGTCAAGAGGGACAGGGAATGATGGGGCAGTACTTC.

The V call is TRBV2, the J call TRBJ2-2; 14 bases are a match to TRBD2. V lost 6 bases, J lost 5 bases, and 2 bases stayed unmatched. Germline CDR1 reads SNHLY; CDR2 reads FYNNEI. The CDR3 is 15 residues long. Written as DNA, the CDR3 is TGTGCCAGCAGCCGGACTAGCGGGAGGACCGGGGAGCTGTTTTTT. Amino acids: CASSRTSGRTGELFF.

The chain links TRBV4-1 to TRBJ1-5; D call uncertain. The ends were cut back, 0 bases at V and 6 bases at J, with 9 bases in the middle. The CDR3 has 14 amino acids. Germline V gene lookup returns CDR1 MGHRA and CDR2 YSYEKL. In DNA form, the CDR3 reads TGCGCCAGCAGCCAAGATTCTTCAAGTCAGCCCCAGCATTTT. Residues: CASSQDSSSQPQHF.

This clone was seen once. The chain combines TRBV7-6 with TRBJ1-3, with a tentative D call TRBD1 (5 bases). The V gene lost 5 bases and the J gene lost 0 bases, with 20 bases spanning the gap. The germline gives CDR1 SGHVS, CDR2 FNYEAQ. The length of the CDR3 is 18 residues. The CDR3 coding sequence is TGTGCCAGCAGCGAACTTCCTCCAGGGAGACACTCTGGAAACACCATATATTTT. It codes for CASSELPPGRHSGNTIYF.

In its sample, this clone was seen many times. This chain connects TRBV28 to TRBJ1-5; D possibly corresponds to TRBD1 (6 bases). Trimming shortened V by 10 bases and J by 1 base, and 11 bases separated the two germline ends. The length of the CDR3 is 13 residues. Germline loops: CDR1 MDHEN, CDR2 SYDVKM. The CDR3 sequence: CATRGRSNQPQHF. As DNA, the CDR3 is TGTGCCACCCGGGGGCGGAGCAATCAGCCCCAGCATTTT.

This rearrangement joins TRBV9 to TRBJ2-1; 15 bases agree with TRBD2. The CDR3 is made up of 15 amino acids. Germline V lookup: CDR1 SGDLS, CDR2 YYNGEE. J lost 9 bases, V lost 4 bases, and 5 bases had no gene match. The CDR3: CASSLGLAGGGEQFF. For the CDR3, the DNA is TGTGCCAGCAGCCTAGGACTAGCGGGAGGGGGTGAGCAGTTCTTC. The full variable domain, rest sourced from reference TRBV9 and TRBJ2-1, is DSGVTQTPKHLITATGQRVTLRCSPRSGDLSVYWYQQSLDQGLQFLIQYYNGEERAKGNILERFSAQQFPDLHSELNLSSLELGDSALYFCASSLGLAGGGEQFFGPGTRLTVL.

The chain is built from TRBV27 and TRBJ2-7, with 8 bases fitting TRBD2. This CDR3 is built from 14 residues. Germline CDR1 and CDR2: MNHEY and SMNVEV (reference sequence). The J segment lost 2 bases and the V segment lost 7 bases, leaving 7 bases of the junction unmatched. The DNA of the CDR3 is TGTGCCAGCAAGGTCTCGGGAGGGCCCTACGAGCAGTACTTC. This translates into CASKVSGGPYEQYF.

In the case of this clone: This is likely an artifact of a read error, given a far larger clone one base away. The DNA of the CDR3 is TGTGCCAGCAGCTTACTTAACACCGGGGAGCTGTTTTTT. This encodes CASSLLNTGELFF. This rearrangement joins TRBV7-6 to TRBJ2-2; no clear D gene. The V end was cut by 2 bases, the J end by 2 bases, with 3 bases between. Germline-derived CDR1 and CDR2 are SGHVS and FNYEAQ. This CDR3 spans 13 amino acids.

CDR3 DNA sequence: TGTGCCAGCTCGCCCAGGACAGGGGGCAACACCGGGGAGCTGTTTTTT. Protein: CASSPRTGGNTGELFF. The chain employs TRBV18 and TRBJ2-2; 11 positions agree with TRBD1. CDR1 and CDR2 (germline): KGHSH, LQKENI. The trim removed 6 bases at V and 2 bases at J, leaving 5 bases unmatched. The CDR3 sequence is 16 residues long.

V usage is TRBV10-2 and J usage is TRBJ2-3; weak D call: TRBD1 (6 bases). The CDR3 consists of 15 residues. Per germline, CDR1 WSHSY and CDR2 SAAADI. V was clipped by 6 bases and J by 1 base, with 14 bases between them. CDR3 nucleotide sequence: TGCGCCAGCAGGAAGACAGGTGAACGCACAGATACGCAGTATTTT. This codes for CASRKTGERTDTQYF.

This chain joins TRBV11-2 and TRBJ1-1, with 11 bases fitting TRBD1. CDR3 length: 16 amino acids. CDR1 is SGHAT, CDR2 FQNNGV, per germline. Trimming at V came to 5 bases and at J to 5 bases, leaving 10 bases not matched to a gene. The CDR3 protein is CASSASPGTGGTEAFF. In DNA, the CDR3 is TGTGCCAGCAGCGCGTCCCCCGGGACAGGGGGTACTGAAGCTTTCTTT.

This clone was counted only a few times. The gene calls are TRBV28 and TRBJ1-1; D is undetermined. Germline-derived CDR1 and CDR2 are MDHEN and SYDVKM. The CDR3 consists of 17 residues. V lost 3 bases, J lost 0 bases, and 17 bases lay in between. The CDR3 protein is CASSFSDRIGLNTEAFF. CDR3 nucleotide sequence: TGTGCCAGCAGTTTTTCTGACCGAATAGGATTGAACACTGAAGCTTTCTTT.

This clone was recorded a few times. The gene calls are TRBV10-3 and TRBJ2-3; TRBD2 matches 11 bases. Germline CDR1 is ENHRY and CDR2 is SYGVKD. Trimming removed 5 bases from V and 4 bases from J; junction bases left unmatched: 5. This CDR3 has 15 amino acids. The CDR3 DNA sequence: TGTGCCATCAGTCGACTAGCGGGATTATCAGATACGCAGTATTTT. Protein sequence: CAISRLAGLSDTQYF.

The CDR3 DNA follows: TGTGCCACCCTGGCCCAAGGTGTGGAAAAACTGTTTTTT. Encoded protein: CATLAQGVEKLFF. The rearrangement joins TRBV28 to TRBJ1-4; D is uncertain. V was trimmed by 10 bases and J by 8 bases, leaving 17 bases between them. CDR3 length: 13 residues. CDR1 and CDR2 from the germline V gene are MDHEN and SYDVKM.

Here the CDR3 DNA reads TGTGCCAGCAGCAAAGAGAGTGGCTACCAAGGGATAGATTGGTACAATGAGCAGTTCTTC. Protein sequence: CASSKESGYQGIDWYNEQFF. V gene TRBV21-1 combines with J gene TRBJ2-1. TRBV21-1 is a pseudogene segment. CDR3 length: 20 residues.

This chain joins TRBV11-1 and TRBJ2-7, with 7 bases matching TRBD1. This CDR3 spans 14 amino acids. CDR1 is SGHAT, CDR2 FQDESV, per germline (reference sequence). V shed 5 bases and J 2 bases; nucleotides not matched to a gene: 6. CDR3 DNA: TGTGCCAGCAGCAGTGGGGACAGCACCTACGAGCAGTACTTC. Translation gives CASSSGDSTYEQYF.

The chain links TRBV7-2 to TRBJ2-2; no reliable D call. V dropped 1 base and J dropped 5 bases, with 20 bases sitting between them. The CDR3 runs 18 residues. The germline V gene encodes CDR1 SGHTA and CDR2 FQGNSA. The CDR3 protein is CASSLEPGEIEGTGELFF. CDR3 nucleotides: TGTGCCAGCAGCTTAGAGCCTGGAGAGATCGAAGGGACCGGGGAGCTGTTTTTT.

The chain carries TRBV27 and TRBJ2-7; 7 bases fit TRBD2. The CDR3 is 15 amino acids. CDR1 and CDR2 from the germline V gene are MNHEY and SMNVEV (reference sequence). Trimming cost V 5 bases and J 5 bases; bases outside gene matches: 12. The CDR3 DNA reads as TGTGCCAGCAGTCCCCAGGGAGGGAGGTTCCACGAGCAGTACTTC. Residues: CASSPQGGRFHEQYF.

This chain connects TRBV27 to TRBJ2-2; 12 positions match TRBD2. The V and J ends lost 4 bases and 7 bases, in that order; junction bases with no gene match: 7. Germline values: CDR1 MNHEY, CDR2 SMNVEV (reference sequence). The CDR3 covers 16 residues. CDR3: CASSSGLAGFLGELFF. CDR3 nucleotide sequence: TGTGCCAGCAGTTCTGGACTAGCGGGGTTCCTCGGGGAGCTGTTTTTT.

The chain joins TRBV2 to TRBJ1-2; D gene uncertain. The CDR3 totals 12 residues. The germline CDR1 and CDR2 sequences are SNHLY and FYNNEI. Deletions cut 8 bases from V and 8 bases from J, with 15 bases between. The CDR3: CASDPHVGGYTF. The DNA for the CDR3 is TGTGCCAGCGATCCGCATGTCGGCGGCTACACCTTC. Combining the CDR3 with reference TRBV2 and TRBJ1-2 gives the whole variable domain EPEVTQTPSHQVTQMGQEVILRCVPISNHLYFYWYRQILGQKVEFLVSFYNNEISEKSEIFDDQFSVERPDGSNFTLKIRSTKLEDSAMYFCASDPHVGGYTFGSGTRLTVV.

The chain recombines TRBV7-6 with TRBJ2-3, with D unresolved. This CDR3 region has 17 residues. Trimming took 1 base from V and 0 from J, leaving 14 bases between them. Germline V gene data show CDR1 as SGHVS and CDR2 as FNYEAQ. CDR3 bases: TGTGCCAGCAGCTTAGGCCCCGGCGGATATAGCACAGATACGCAGTATTTT. It specifies CASSLGPGGYSTDTQYF.